The 18 T cell receptor beta chains in this list originate from one sample, sequenced in a study of shared clonotypes between healthy human individuals. Positively selected for CCR7, the CD45RO-negative cells used as naive CD8 cells excluded terminally differentiated effector memory CD45RA+ cells. The assay was immunoSEQ multiplex PCR, and TCRdb's table has in-frame clones only and misses some. The sample comprises roughly 2 million clones, about 95% of which are singletons, and around 1.1% rests with the top ten. The sequenced sample was naive CD8+ T cells sorted from blood. The receptors derive from a man younger than 35 in good health.

The chain recombines TRBV27 with TRBJ2-7, with 7 bases fitting TRBD1. Per the germline V gene, CDR1 is MNHEY and CDR2 is SMNVEV (reference sequence). Losses at the gene ends were 5 bases for V and 7 bases for J; bases not matched to a gene: 14. The CDR3 contains 15 residues. DNA of the CDR3: TGTGCCAGCAGTCTTACAGGGGACCTCTTTCGGGAGCAGTACTTC. Translating it yields CASSLTGDLFREQYF.

This chain joins TRBV30 and TRBJ2-7, with TRBD1 matching 10 bases. CDR3 size: 15 residues. Germline V lookup: CDR1 GTSNPN, CDR2 SVGIG (reference sequence). V lost 6 bases, J lost 4 bases, and 12 bases stayed unmatched. The CDR3 loop reads CACRQGADFPYEQYF. The CDR3 DNA reads as TGTGCCTGCAGACAGGGGGCCGACTTTCCTTACGAGCAGTACTTC.

This sequence joins TRBV7-2 and TRBJ2-7; maybe TRBD2 (5 bases). The CDR3 extends over 13 amino acids. Germline-derived CDR1 and CDR2 are SGHTA and FQGNSA. Trimming took off 5 bases at V and 3 bases at J, with 11 bases between the two ends. The CDR3 DNA is TGTGCCAGCAGCCTCCTGGGAGTCTACGAGCAGTACTTC. This gives the protein CASSLLGVYEQYF.

The J gene is TRBJ2-7, the V gene TRBV4-3; TRBD2 is a possible D gene (6 bases). Trimming stripped 0 bases from V and 3 bases from J, with 15 bases between. The CDR3 extends over 16 amino acids. Germline loops: CDR1 LGHNA, CDR2 YSLEER. This CDR3 is CASSQEYQGTVYEQYF. The CDR3 nucleotides read TGCGCCAGCAGCCAAGAATATCAAGGGACTGTCTACGAGCAGTACTTC.

This clone appeared a single time. The rearrangement links TRBV11-2 to TRBJ1-1, with 7 bases lining up with TRBD1. This CDR3 is 13 amino acids long. Germline CDR1 SGHAT, CDR2 FQNNGV. V was pared by 3 bases and J by 7 bases, with 5 bases of the junction left unmatched. The CDR3 spells CASSFGTAFEAFF. CDR3 DNA sequence: TGTGCCAGCAGCTTCGGGACAGCCTTTGAAGCTTTCTTT.

In regard to this clone: This specimen includes other DNA sequences encoding the same CDR3. The gene calls are TRBV27 and TRBJ1-1; no firm D call. V was pared by 8 bases and J by 1 base, with 8 bases between. This CDR3 spans 12 amino acids. Germline loops: CDR1 MNHEY, CDR2 SMNVEV (reference sequence). The CDR3 DNA is TGTGCCAGCCGGACTGGGAACACTGAAGCTTTCTTT. Translated, it gives CASRTGNTEAFF.

The chain combines TRBV7-9 with TRBJ2-7; D possibly corresponds to TRBD2 (5 bases). The CDR3 sequence is 14 residues long. Germline V gene data show CDR1 as SEHNR and CDR2 as FQNEAQ (reference sequence). V dropped 8 bases and J dropped 0 bases, with 14 bases sitting between them. The CDR3 sequence is CASGGKWGSYEQYF. The CDR3 nucleotides read TGTGCCAGCGGAGGTAAATGGGGCTCCTACGAGCAGTACTTC.

This rearrangement joins TRBV4-1 to TRBJ2-7; D unresolved. The V and J ends lost 7 bases and 4 bases respectively, with 8 bases between them. The germline CDR1 and CDR2 sequences are MGHRA and YSYEKL. The CDR3 has 11 residues. The CDR3: CASILPYEQYF. Here the CDR3 DNA reads TGCGCCAGCATACTGCCGTACGAGCAGTACTTC.

V usage is TRBV4-1 and J usage is TRBJ1-1; no definite D call. The CDR3 has 16 amino acids. Trimming removed 0 bases from V and 3 bases from J, with 14 bases in between. The germline V gene encodes CDR1 MGHRA and CDR2 YSYEKL. The CDR3 protein is CASSQESRVLYTEAFF. The CDR3 DNA sequence: TGCGCCAGCAGCCAAGAAAGCCGGGTGCTTTACACTGAAGCTTTCTTT.

This chain connects TRBV10-2 to TRBJ1-1; the D is unclear. The length of the CDR3 is 13 residues. Trimming took off 3 bases at V and 1 base at J, with 6 bases between the two ends. The germline V gene encodes CDR1 WSHSY and CDR2 SAAADI. The CDR3 is CASSDRPNTEAFF. CDR3 bases: TGCGCCAGCAGTGATAGGCCGAACACTGAAGCTTTCTTT.

The chain uses TRBV4-3 and TRBJ2-1, with 7 bases identical to TRBD1. Germline loops: CDR1 LGHNA, CDR2 YSLEER. The junction had 9 bases not matched to a gene; V was cut back by 4 bases and J by 6 bases. There are 15 residues in the CDR3. The CDR3 loop is CASSLTGEPRNEQFF. In DNA form, the CDR3 reads TGCGCCAGCAGCCTTACAGGGGAGCCTCGCAATGAGCAGTTCTTC.

Worth noting for this clone: Other DNA sequences in the sample encode the same CDR3. The CDR3 DNA is TGTGCCAGTAGCGGGACGGGCTACGAGCAGTACTTC. The encoded protein is CASSGTGYEQYF. The chain recombines TRBV19 with TRBJ2-7; TRBD1 or TRBD2 may be the D gene (5 bases each). Germline V gene data show CDR1 as LNHDA and CDR2 as SQIVND (reference sequence). Trimming stripped 6 bases from V and 3 bases from J, with 9 bases between. CDR3 size: 12 residues.

This chain connects TRBV9 to TRBJ2-5, with TRBD2 identical over 10 bases. The trim removed 3 bases at V and 5 bases at J, leaving 7 bases unmatched. There are 15 residues in the CDR3. Germline-derived CDR1 and CDR2 are SGDLS and YYNGEE. This CDR3 reads CASSELAGEGETQYF. The CDR3 DNA reads TGTGCCAGCAGCGAGCTAGCGGGGGAAGGGGAGACCCAGTACTTC.

The table lists this clone with a few counts. V usage is TRBV4-3 and J usage is TRBJ2-7; D is possibly TRBD1 (5 bases). The germline CDR1 and CDR2 sequences are LGHNA and YSLEER. V was shortened by 1 base and J by 2 bases, with 9 bases between the two germline ends. The CDR3 runs 14 residues. The CDR3 spells CASSQGGPTYEQYF. CDR3 nucleotide sequence: TGCGCCAGCAGCCAAGGGGGCCCCACCTACGAGCAGTACTTC.

This sequence joins TRBV7-9 and TRBJ2-1; D is unclear. V shed 1 base and J shed 5 bases, with 12 bases lying between them. The CDR3 contains 15 residues. CDR1 and CDR2 from the germline V gene are SEHNR and FQNEAQ (reference sequence). The CDR3 nucleotides read TGTGCCAGCAGCTTAGTGTTTGGCCTCCACAATGAGCAGTTCTTC. Translation gives CASSLVFGLHNEQFF.

This chain connects TRBV5-8 to TRBJ2-5; no firm D call. The CDR3 loop spans 13 amino acids. Germline V gene data show CDR1 as SGHTS and CDR2 as YDEGEE. Trimming shortened V by 4 bases and J by 3 bases, and 10 bases separated the two germline ends. This CDR3 is CASSQDGEETQYF. In DNA, the CDR3 is TGTGCCAGCAGCCAGGACGGAGAAGAGACCCAGTACTTC.

The V and J genes are TRBV11-2 and TRBJ2-7, with D unclear. Trimming took off 2 bases at V and 1 base at J, with 18 bases between the two ends. This CDR3 spans 17 amino acids. Germline V CDR1 and CDR2: SGHAT, FQNNGV. The CDR3 is CASSLYLGPLLSYEQYF. In nucleotides, the CDR3 is TGTGCCAGCAGCTTATACCTGGGTCCGCTCCTTTCCTACGAGCAGTACTTC.

The J gene is TRBJ1-4, the V gene TRBV27; D is unresolved. The CDR3 is made up of 15 amino acids. V lost 2 bases and J 2 bases, leaving 9 bases between the germline ends. Germline assignment: CDR1 MNHEY and CDR2 SMNVEV (reference sequence). The CDR3 sequence is CASSLTLGTNEKLFF. DNA for the CDR3: TGTGCCAGCAGTTTAACGTTGGGGACTAATGAAAAACTGTTTTTT.